Presented here are 22 T cell receptor beta chains from one specimen sequenced in a study of T cells after yellow fever vaccination. MiXCR, run by TCRdb on the 5' RACE reads, gives a single entry per CDR3 protein. The table lists approximately 250,000 distinct CDR3 sequences, about 7% of them singletons. The sample was CD4+ T cells sorted from PBMCs, taken on the day of the yellow fever booster vaccination. Source of these receptors: a man aged 25-40 years who received the YFV17D yellow fever vaccine.

This chain links TRBV7-2 with TRBJ2-7, with a tentative D call TRBD2 (5 bases). Trimming stripped 3 bases from V and 3 bases from J, with 15 bases between. Germline CDR1 and CDR2: SGHTA and FQGNSA. The CDR3 covers 15 residues. DNA of the CDR3: TGTGCCAGCAGCTTGAGTGGGTTAGCGAACTACGAGCAGTACTTC. Protein: CASSLSGLANYEQYF.

This clonotype was recorded at least ten times. The junction shows a germline mismatch at one end, possibly a read error. V and J are TRBV10-2 and TRBJ2-7; TRBD2 matches 9 bases. The CDR3 is 13 residues long. CDR1 and CDR2 (germline): WSHSY, SAAADI. CDR3 sequence (DNA): TGCGCCAGCCGGGGGCGGGAGGGAGCTCGGGTGGACTTC. Translated, it gives CASRGREGARVDF.

The gene calls are TRBV27 and TRBJ2-3, with TRBD2 matching over 7 bases. With 2 bases clipped from V and 3 bases from J, the junction kept 5 bases outside the gene matches. This CDR3 has 15 residues. The V gene's germline CDR1 is MNHEY and CDR2 SMNVEV (reference sequence). DNA for the CDR3: TGTGCCAGCAGTTTAAGCCTAGCGGAAACAGATACGCAGTATTTT. Its translation: CASSLSLAETDTQYF.

The V gene is TRBV7-9, the J gene TRBJ1-2, with D unresolved. Trimming shortened V by 1 base and J by 1 base, and 7 bases separated the two germline ends. CDR3 size: 14 residues. Germline loops: CDR1 SEHNR, CDR2 FQNEAQ (reference sequence). As DNA, the CDR3 is TGTGCCAGCAGCTTAGGCCAACATAACTATGGCTACACCTTC. Translated, it gives CASSLGQHNYGYTF. The full variable domain, completed using reference TRBV7-9 and TRBJ1-2, is DTGVSQNPRHKITKRGQNVTFRCDPISEHNRLYWYRQTLGQGPEFLTYFQNEAQLEKSRLLSDRFSAERPKGSFSTLEIQRTEQGDSAMYLCASSLGQHNYGYTFGSGTRLTVV.

This clonotype was observed a few times. Its ends do not fully match the called genes, so a read error is possible. CDR3 in DNA: TGTGCCAGCATTGAAAGAGGGGGCTTCACCGGGGAGCTGTTTTTT. Its translation: CASIERGGFTGELFF. This chain joins TRBV2 and TRBJ2-2; TRBD1 aligns across 7 bases. The germline V gene has CDR1 SNHLY and CDR2 FYNNEI. This CDR3 comprises 15 residues.

This chain joins TRBV15 and TRBJ2-1; a weak D match, TRBD2 (6 bases). Germline values: CDR1 LNHNV, CDR2 YYDKDF (reference sequence). This CDR3 is 16 amino acids long. V lost 3 bases, J lost 1 base, and 13 bases lay in between. CDR3 bases: TGTGCCACCAGCAGCGAGGGCGGGATATCCTACAATGAGCAGTTCTTC. Encoded protein: CATSSEGGISYNEQFF. Filled out from reference TRBV15 and TRBJ2-1, the complete variable domain reads DAMVIQNPRYQVTQFGKPVTLSCSQTLNHNVMYWYQQKSSQAPKLLFHYYDKDFNNEADTPDNFQSRRPNTSFCFLDIRSPGLGDTAMYLCATSSEGGISYNEQFFGPGTRLTVL.

The gene calls are TRBV7-2 and TRBJ1-2; 10 positions match TRBD1. V was clipped by 4 bases and J by 3 bases; unmatched bases: 11. In germline, CDR1 is SGHTA, CDR2 FQGNSA. The CDR3 is 17 amino acids. Here the CDR3 DNA reads TGTGCCAGCAGCTCCATCATCCGGGACAGGGGTCACTATGGCTACACCTTC. Its translation: CASSSIIRDRGHYGYTF.

This clonotype has at least ten counts. The chain has TRBV10-3 and TRBJ2-3, with a possible D match to TRBD2 (7 bases). Per germline, CDR1 ENHRY and CDR2 SYGVKD. Between the trimmed V and J ends, which lost 5 bases and 4 bases, there was a span of 13 bases. The CDR3 is made up of 14 amino acids. In nucleotides, the CDR3 is TGTGCCATCAGTTCCGACGGGGGGCCAGATACGCAGTATTTT. This translates into CAISSDGGPDTQYF.

This clonotype has a handful of counts. The gene calls are TRBV6-2 or TRBV6-3 and TRBJ2-7; D may be TRBD1 or TRBD2 (5 bases each). The V gene lost 5 bases and the J gene lost 2 bases, with 19 bases spanning the gap. The CDR3 totals 16 residues. Per the germline V gene, CDR1 is MNHEY and CDR2 is SVGEGT. The CDR3 coding sequence is TGTGCCAGCAGTCCACGGCCGGGGCTAGTAGCCTACGAGCAGTACTTC. It specifies CASSPRPGLVAYEQYF.

The table lists this clonotype with many counts. V gene TRBV20-1 combines with J gene TRBJ1-4, with TRBD1 as a possible D gene (6 bases). The CDR3 sequence is 14 residues long. Germline CDR1 is DFQATT and CDR2 is SNEGSKA (reference sequence). Trimming left V 7 bases short and J 0 bases short, with 12 bases between. The CDR3 reads CSGTEGSTNEKLFF. Here the CDR3 DNA reads TGCAGTGGGACAGAGGGGTCAACTAATGAAAAACTGTTTTTT.

The table lists this clonotype with many counts. This sequence joins TRBV20-1 and TRBJ2-2; TRBD1 might be the D (6 bases). V was pared by 6 bases and J by 0 bases, with 14 bases between. This CDR3 spans 15 amino acids. Germline-derived CDR1 and CDR2 are DFQATT and SNEGSKA (reference sequence). The CDR3 spells CSAPNRVANTGELFF. The CDR3 DNA sequence: TGCAGTGCGCCAAACAGGGTGGCGAACACCGGGGAGCTGTTTTTT.

This clonotype appeared a few times. V usage is TRBV5-1 and J usage is TRBJ2-1, with TRBD1 matching 7 bases. The CDR3 spans 15 residues. Germline values: CDR1 SGHRS, CDR2 YFSETQ. V trimming: 4 bases; J trimming: 0 bases; junction bases outside the gene matches: 4. The CDR3 nucleotides are TGCGCCAGCAGCGAAACAGGGGCCTCCTACAATGAGCAGTTCTTC. Its translation is CASSETGASYNEQFF.

The sample holds many counts of this clonotype. The CDR3 DNA follows: TGCGCCAGCAGCTCATCCGGGACAGTAAACGAGCAGTACTTC. Translated, it gives CASSSSGTVNEQYF. The chain combines TRBV5-1 with TRBJ2-7; TRBD1 matches 7 bases. Germline trimming cut 3 bases from V and 5 bases from J; bases unmatched to any gene: 8. The CDR3 is 14 residues long. The germline V gene encodes CDR1 SGHRS and CDR2 YFSETQ.

This clonotype was seen repeatedly, ten times or more. As DNA, the CDR3 is TGCAGTAGCACTATGCGGGGTAGCACCGGGGAGCTGTTTTTT. Translating gives CSSTMRGSTGELFF. The rearrangement uses TRBV20-1 and TRBJ2-2; D perhaps matches TRBD2 (6 bases). Germline V gene sequence: CDR1 DFQATT, CDR2 SNEGSKA (reference sequence). The V and J ends lost 8 bases and 4 bases respectively, with 17 bases between them. The CDR3 is 14 residues long.

This clonotype was counted many times. The genes are TRBV12-3 or TRBV12-4 and TRBJ2-7; 8 nucleotides agree with TRBD1. Trimming cost V 5 bases and J 9 bases; bases outside gene matches: 6. The CDR3 consists of 12 residues. This CDR3 is CASSRRQGMQYF. In nucleotides, the CDR3 is TGTGCCAGCAGTCGCCGACAGGGGATGCAGTACTTC.

The V and J genes are TRBV7-2 and TRBJ2-2; possible D gene TRBD1, 5 bases. Germline V gene sequence: CDR1 SGHTA, CDR2 FQGNSA. Between the trimmed V and J ends, which lost 4 bases and 6 bases, there was a span of 9 bases. The CDR3 covers 13 residues. The CDR3 spells CASSWTRAGELFF. CDR3 DNA sequence: TGTGCCAGCAGCTGGACACGCGCCGGGGAGCTGTTTTTT. Complete variable domain (other parts from reference TRBV7-2 and TRBJ2-2): GAGVSQSPSNKVTEKGKDVELRCDPISGHTALYWYRQSLGQGLEFLIYFQGNSAPDKSGLPSDRFSAERTGGSVSTLTIQRTQQEDSAVYLCASSWTRAGELFFGEGSRLTVL.

J is TRBJ1-2 and V is TRBV6-5, with D perhaps matching TRBD1 (6 bases). The germline gives CDR1 MNHEY, CDR2 SVGAGI. The CDR3 is 14 amino acids. V was trimmed by 10 bases and J by 4 bases, leaving 19 bases between them. This CDR3 is CATRRFTGIYGYTF. The CDR3, as DNA: TGTGCCACCCGTCGCTTCACAGGGATCTATGGCTACACCTTC.

As for this clonotype: One end of the junction varies from germline; a read error may be responsible. The chain links TRBV28 to TRBJ2-5; the match to TRBD2 covers 11 bases. Per the germline V gene, CDR1 is MDHEN and CDR2 is SYDVKM. The length of the CDR3 is 15 residues. The CDR3 region has the DNA TGTGCCAGCAGTCATAGCGGGAGGGAGGGTGAGATCCAGTACTTC. Encoded protein: CASSHSGREGEIQYF.

A few counts support this clonotype. The rearrangement joins TRBV15 to TRBJ2-5; 12 nucleotides agree with TRBD2. This CDR3 contains 14 residues. CDR1 and CDR2 (germline): LNHNV, YYDKDF (reference sequence). J gave up 5 bases and V 6 bases, and 4 bases lay outside the gene matches. The CDR3 bases are TGTGCCACCAGGGGTCTAGCGGGAGGGGAGACCCAGTACTTC. It yields the protein CATRGLAGGETQYF. The variable domain in full, with the rest retrieved from reference TRBV15 and TRBJ2-5, is DAMVIQNPRYQVTQFGKPVTLSCSQTLNHNVMYWYQQKSSQAPKLLFHYYDKDFNNEADTPDNFQSRRPNTSFCFLDIRSPGLGDTAMYLCATRGLAGGETQYFGPGTRLLVL.

In its sample, this clonotype was seen many times. This chain uses TRBV12-3 or TRBV12-4 with TRBJ2-7; a weak D match, TRBD1 (6 bases). There are 13 residues in the CDR3. V gave up 6 bases and J gave up 6 bases, with 15 bases separating them. For the CDR3, the DNA is TGTGCCAGCAGCCGATTACAGGGTGGCGAGCAGTACTTC. Protein product: CASSRLQGGEQYF.

The chain couples TRBV11-3 to TRBJ2-1, with 15 bases aligning to TRBD2. Per the germline V gene, CDR1 is SGHNT and CDR2 is YENEEA. With 5 bases clipped from V and 8 bases from J, the junction kept 4 bases outside the gene matches. The CDR3 is 15 amino acids. The CDR3 sequence: CASSRTSGRAHEQFF. Here the CDR3 DNA reads TGTGCCAGCAGCCGGACTAGCGGGAGGGCCCATGAGCAGTTCTTC.

V usage is TRBV7-3 and J usage is TRBJ2-3; 7 bases are shared with TRBD2. CDR3 length: 14 residues. V was pared by 2 bases and J by 5 bases, with 4 bases of the junction left unmatched. Germline-derived CDR1 and CDR2 are SGHTA and FQGTGA. CDR3 nucleotides: TGTGCCAGCAGCTTACAGGGAGGGATAGATACGCAGTATTTT. Amino acid sequence: CASSLQGGIDTQYF.